The sequence of this TCR beta chain was determined in a study of T cell repertoires in cytomegalovirus infection. TCRdb re-called the reads through MiXCR, storing one row per CDR3 protein. The sample lists 250,000 or so distinct CDR3 sequences, about 15% seen once, with 40% to 55% in the top ten. This clonotype has a count of ten or more. Germline CDR1 and CDR2: SGHTA and FQGNSA. This CDR3 is 15 amino acids long. The trim removed 5 bases at V and 7 bases at J, leaving 10 bases unmatched. This clonotype was sampled from a human donor in good health (CMV status not recorded). Some clones in this sample may be carry-over from other donors' samples. Material: CD8+ T cells from PBMCs. J is TRBJ2-7 and V is TRBV7-2, with 11 nucleotides matching TRBD2. The DNA of the CDR3 is TGTGCCAGCAGCCCCCCGGGACTAGCGGCGTGGGAGCAGTACTTC. As protein: CASSPPGLAAWEQYF.